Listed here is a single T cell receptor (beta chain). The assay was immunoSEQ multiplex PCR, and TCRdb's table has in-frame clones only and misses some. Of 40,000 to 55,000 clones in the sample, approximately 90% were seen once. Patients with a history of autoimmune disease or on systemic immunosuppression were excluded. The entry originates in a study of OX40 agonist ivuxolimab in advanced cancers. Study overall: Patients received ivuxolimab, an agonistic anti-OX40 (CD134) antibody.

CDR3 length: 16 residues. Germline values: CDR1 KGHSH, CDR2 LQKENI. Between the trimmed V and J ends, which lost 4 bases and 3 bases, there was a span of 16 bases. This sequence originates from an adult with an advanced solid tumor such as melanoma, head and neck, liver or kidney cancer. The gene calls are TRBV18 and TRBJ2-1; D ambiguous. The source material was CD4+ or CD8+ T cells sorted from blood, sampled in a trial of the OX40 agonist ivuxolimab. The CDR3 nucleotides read TGTGCCAGCTCACTTTCCTTCGAGAAGGGCTACAATGAGCAGTTCTTC. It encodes CASSLSFEKGYNEQFF.